The clone carrying this T cell receptor (beta chain) appeared a single time. Its antigen is currently unknown. This sample was included in a study of T cell repertoires in cytomegalovirus infection. TCRdb redid the calling of the reads with MiXCR, one entry per CDR3 protein. Of some 220,000 distinct CDR3 sequences listed, less than 50% are singletons. This sample comprised CD8+ T cells from cultured PBMCs, obtained from culture after CMV antigen stimulation. This clonotype was sampled from a human donor in good health (CMV status not recorded). Some clones in this sample may be carry-over from other donors' samples.

DNA for the CDR3: TGTGCCAGCAGTGAATGGACAGGGTCTAGCACAGATACGCAGTATTTT. This codes for CASSEWTGSSTDTQYF. V is TRBV6-4 and J is TRBJ2-3; TRBD1 agrees at 8 bases. V shed 3 bases and J 0 bases; nucleotides not matched to a gene: 5. Germline lookup yields CDR1 MRHNA and CDR2 SNTAGT. The CDR3 length is 16 residues.